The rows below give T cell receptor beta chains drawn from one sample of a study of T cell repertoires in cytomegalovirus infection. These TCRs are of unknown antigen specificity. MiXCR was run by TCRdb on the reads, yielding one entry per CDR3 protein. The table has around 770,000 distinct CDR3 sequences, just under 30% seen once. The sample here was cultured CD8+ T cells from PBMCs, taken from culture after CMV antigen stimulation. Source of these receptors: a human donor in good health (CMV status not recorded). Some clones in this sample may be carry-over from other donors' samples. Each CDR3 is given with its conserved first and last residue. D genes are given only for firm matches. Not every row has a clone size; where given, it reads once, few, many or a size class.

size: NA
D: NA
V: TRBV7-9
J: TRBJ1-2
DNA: TGTGCCAGCAGCTTAGGCCCCACAGGGAACTATGGCTACACCTTC
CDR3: CASSLGPTGNYGYTF

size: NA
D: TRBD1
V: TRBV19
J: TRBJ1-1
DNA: TGTGCCAGTGCCCTTACCGGACAGGCGGGGGAAGCTTTCTTT
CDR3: CASALTGQAGEAFF

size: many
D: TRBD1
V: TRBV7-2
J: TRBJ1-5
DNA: TGTGCCAGCAGCGTAGAGAATCACAGGGGGCGGGATCAGCCCCAGCATTTT
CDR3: CASSVENHRGRDQPQHF

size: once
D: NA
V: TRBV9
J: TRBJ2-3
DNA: TGTGCCAGCAGCGCAGGGGCCGGACCAGATACGCAGTATTTT
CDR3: CASSAGAGPDTQYF

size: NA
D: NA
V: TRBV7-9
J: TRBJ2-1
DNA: TGTGCCAGCAGCTTAGCCGGGCTGGTACCTCAGGATGAGCAGTTCTTC
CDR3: CASSLAGLVPQDEQFF

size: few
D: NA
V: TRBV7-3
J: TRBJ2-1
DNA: TGTGCCAGCAGCTTATTAGCGGGGGGGACAGGGGCTAACAATGAGCAGTTCTTC
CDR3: CASSLLAGGTGANNEQFF

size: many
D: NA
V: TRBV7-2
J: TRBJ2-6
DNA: TGTGCCAGCAGCTTAGAATTCACACGAATCTCTGGGGCCAACGTCCTGACTTTC
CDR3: CASSLEFTRISGANVLTF

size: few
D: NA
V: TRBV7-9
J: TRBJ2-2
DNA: TGTGCCAGACTGTCGGGCACCGGGGAGCTGTTTTTT
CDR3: CARLSGTGELFF

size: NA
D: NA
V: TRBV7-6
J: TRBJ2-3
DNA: TGTGCCAGCAGCTTAATTGGCAGCCGCACAGATACGCAGTATTTT
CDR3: CASSLIGSRTDTQYF

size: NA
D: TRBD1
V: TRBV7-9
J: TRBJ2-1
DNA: TGTGCCAGCAGCTTAGCCGGGACAGGGATGTACAATGAGCAGTTCTTC
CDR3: CASSLAGTGMYNEQFF

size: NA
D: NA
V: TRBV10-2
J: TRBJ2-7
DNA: TGCGCCAGTTTTATGCGGCAGGCTTCCTACGAGCAGTACTTC
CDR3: CASFMRQASYEQYF

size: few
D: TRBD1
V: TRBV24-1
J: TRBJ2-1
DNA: TGTGCCACCAGTGACCGTAAGAAGGACAGGGGAATATATGAGCAGTTCTTC
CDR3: CATSDRKKDRGIYEQFF

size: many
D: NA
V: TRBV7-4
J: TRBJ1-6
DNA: TGTGCCAGCAGCTTGGGGAAATATAATTCACCCCTCCACTTT
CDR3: CASSLGKYNSPLHF

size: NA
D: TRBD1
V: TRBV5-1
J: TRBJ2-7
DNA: TGCGCCAGCAGCTTACCAGGGGGCGAGGACGAGCAGTACTTC
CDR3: CASSLPGGEDEQYF

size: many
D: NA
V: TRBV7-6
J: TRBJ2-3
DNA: TGTGCCAGCAGCCCCTGGGTCGCCGCGGCTAGCACAGATACGCAGTATTTT
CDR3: CASSPWVAAASTDTQYF

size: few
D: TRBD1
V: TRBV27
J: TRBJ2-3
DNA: TGTGCCAGCAGGTCTTTGGGACAGGGGGTCACAGATACGCAGTATTTT
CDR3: CASRSLGQGVTDTQYF

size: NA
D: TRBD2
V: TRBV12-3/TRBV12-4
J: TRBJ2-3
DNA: TGTGCCAGCAGTAGCCCGCGGGGGGGCCTCACAGATACGCAGTATTTT
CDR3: CASSSPRGGLTDTQYF

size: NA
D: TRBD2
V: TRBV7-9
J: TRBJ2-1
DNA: TGTGCCAGCAGCTTACGACTAGCGGGGGCCGACAATGAGCAGTTCTTC
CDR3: CASSLRLAGADNEQFF

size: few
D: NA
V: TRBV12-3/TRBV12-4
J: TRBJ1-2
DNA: TGTGCCAGCAGCCCCCCTACGGGCCCCCCGTTC
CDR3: CASSPPTGPPF

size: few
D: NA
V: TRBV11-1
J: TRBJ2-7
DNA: TGTGCCAGCAGCTTCGGACTTGGGGCTTACGAGCAGTACTTC
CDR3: CASSFGLGAYEQYF

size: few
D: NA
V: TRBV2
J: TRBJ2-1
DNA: TGTGCCAGCAGTGTGTTCTCAGGGCCTAACAATGAGCAGTTCTTC
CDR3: CASSVFSGPNNEQFF

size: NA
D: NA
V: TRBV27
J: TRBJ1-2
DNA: TGTGCCAGCAGTTTATCGTTGGGGGTACCTAACTATGGCTACACCTTC
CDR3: CASSLSLGVPNYGYTF

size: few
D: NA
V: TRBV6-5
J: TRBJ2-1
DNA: TGTGCCAGCAGTTACTCGTCCACGGGCAATGAGCAGTTCTTC
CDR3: CASSYSSTGNEQFF

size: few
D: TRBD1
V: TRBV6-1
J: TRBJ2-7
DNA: TGTGCCAGCAGTGAACTCTCTAGGACAGGGTGGACCTACGAGCAGTACTTC
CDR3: CASSELSRTGWTYEQYF

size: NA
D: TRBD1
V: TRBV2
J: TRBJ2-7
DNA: TGTGCCAGCAGTCACACCGGGACAGGGAGTATATCCTACGAGCAGTACTTC
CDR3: CASSHTGTGSISYEQYF

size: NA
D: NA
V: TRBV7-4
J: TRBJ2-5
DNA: TGTGCCAGCAGCTCCTTCAGGGAACGAGAGACCCAGTACTTC
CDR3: CASSSFRERETQYF

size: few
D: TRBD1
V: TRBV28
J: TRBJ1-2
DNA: TGTGCCAGCAGTGCGACAGGGCTCGACTATGGCTACACCTTC
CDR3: CASSATGLDYGYTF

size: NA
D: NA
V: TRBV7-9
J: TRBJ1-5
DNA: TGTGCCAGCAGCCAGGGATTGGATCAGCCCCAGCATTTT
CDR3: CASSQGLDQPQHF

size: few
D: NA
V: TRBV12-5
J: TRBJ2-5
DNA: TGTGCTAGTGGTCATGGGGAGACCCAGTACTTC
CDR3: CASGHGETQYF

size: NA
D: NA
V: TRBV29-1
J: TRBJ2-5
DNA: TGCAGCGTTGAAGATCAGGACAGCATGACCCAGTACTTC
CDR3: CSVEDQDSMTQYF

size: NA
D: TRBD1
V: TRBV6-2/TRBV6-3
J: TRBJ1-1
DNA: TGTGCCAGCAAGGCTAGGGGGCTGAACACTGAAGCTTTCTTT
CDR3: CASKARGLNTEAFF